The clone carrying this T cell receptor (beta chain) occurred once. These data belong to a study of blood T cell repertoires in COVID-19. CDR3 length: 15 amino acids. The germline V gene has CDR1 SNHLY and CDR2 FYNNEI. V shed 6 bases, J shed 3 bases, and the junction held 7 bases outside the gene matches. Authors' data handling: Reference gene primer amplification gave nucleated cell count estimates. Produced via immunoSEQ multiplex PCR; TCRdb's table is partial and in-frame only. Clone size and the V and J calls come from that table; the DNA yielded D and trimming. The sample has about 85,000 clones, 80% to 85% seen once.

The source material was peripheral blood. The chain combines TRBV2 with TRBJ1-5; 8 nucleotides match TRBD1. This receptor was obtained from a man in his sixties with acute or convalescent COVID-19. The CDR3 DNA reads TGTGCCAGCAGGACAGGGGAAGCCCTCAATCAGCCCCAGCATTTT. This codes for CASRTGEALNQPQHF.